These T cell receptor beta chains were read from a single sample in a study of T cells after yellow fever vaccination. TCRdb reprocessed the 5' RACE reads via MiXCR and lists one record per CDR3 protein. This table has about 430,000 distinct CDR3 sequences, around 20% appearing once. The sample here was PBMCs, taken before the yellow fever booster vaccination. The receptor source for this set is a man aged 18 to 35 who received the YFV17D yellow fever vaccine. The conserved cysteine and the conserved F or W are not part of the CDR3 here. A clone size is listed for some rows: how often the clone was seen (once, few, many), or a class if it is expanded.

>TRBV6-6|few
ASRGPLYTQY
>TRBV9|few
ASSDRGSTGELF
>TRBV7-2|few
ASSLVGGVYYEQY
>TRBV4-1|NA
ASSSSVLGAAEAF
>TRBV10-3|NA
AISGAGSTDTQY
>TRBV6-5|NA
ASSYAGVSTDTQY
>TRBV19|NA
ASSGGTGTEAF
>TRBV14|NA
ASSQGSYAGAYEQY
>TRBV7-9|NA
ASSPRRVEAF
>TRBV7-8|few
ASSLVASRETQY
>TRBV6-5|few
ASRDSGLSNQPQH
>TRBV24-1|NA
ATSDGYTEAF
>TRBV6-5|NA
ASSSSSGPSTDTQY
>TRBV6-2/TRBV6-3|NA
ASRIGTRGYT
>TRBV7-2|few
ASSLRDRGKAF
>TRBV6-1|NA
ASSEARWWEQY
>TRBV6-5|NA
ASSLAGGSYTDTQY
>TRBV6-5|few
ASSYSWARDEKLF
>TRBV20-1|few
SVPGQSTGELF
>TRBV5-1|few
ASTLTGPNTGELF
>TRBV12-3/TRBV12-4|NA
ASRQQGNMRNSPLH
>TRBV4-3|few
ASSQDPGGETDTQY
>TRBV24-1|NA
ATSMSLTREQF
>TRBV7-3|NA
ASSSQGIGTGELF
>TRBV20-1|many
SAISAGQGGIEQY
>TRBV29-1|few
SVGASTEAF
>TRBV12-3/TRBV12-4|NA
ASSVIDRDEQY
>TRBV7-9|few
ASSSRGEGNEKLF